This T cell receptor (beta chain) was documented in a study of tumor and adjacent non-tumor tissue in lung cancer. TCRbeta libraries were built with three rounds of nested PCR, modified from ARM-PCR. Via MiXCR, TCRdb re-called the multiplex PCR reads, giving one row per CDR3 protein. This table has around 40,000 distinct CDR3 sequences, approximately 57% appearing once. On this clonotype itself: An end of the junction does not agree with germline; a read error may underlie this.

No cell sorting was done before RNA was extracted from the tissue. This non-tumor lung sample came from over 3 cm beyond the tumor edge. From germline, CDR1 is SGHNT and CDR2 YENEEA. The CDR3 covers 14 residues. The source material was distant non-tumor lung tissue. The V and J genes are TRBV11-3 and TRBJ2-7, with D perhaps assigned TRBD1 or TRBD2 (6 bases each). The clonotype was recovered from a man aged 50-59 years with non-small cell lung cancer. CDR3 nucleotide sequence: TGTGCCAGCAGCTTAGAAGTCTGCGGGACAAAAAAGTGCTTC. Protein sequence: CASSLEVCGTKKCF. The full variable domain, rest sourced from reference TRBV11-3 and TRBJ2-7, is EAGVVQSPRYKIIEKKQPVAFWCNPISGHNTLYWYLQNLGQGPELLIRYENEEAVDDSQLPKDRFSAERLKGVDSTLKIQPAELGDSAVYLCASSLEVCGTKKCFGPGTRLTVT.